These 12 T cell receptor beta chains share one sample of origin, sequenced in a study of T cell responses to AZD1222 COVID-19 vaccine. Sequencing used immunoSEQ multiplex PCR; TCRdb keeps in-frame clones, though not all of them. The table records about 170,000 clones, more than 80% of them present only once. The sequenced sample was peripheral blood, obtained on day 0 of AZD1222 vaccination. The receptors derive from an adult in good health.

Comment on this clone: Other DNA sequences in this specimen translate into the identical CDR3. V gene TRBV19 combines with J gene TRBJ1-6; no firm D call. CDR3 length equals 17 residues. Germline V lookup: CDR1 LNHDA, CDR2 SQIVND (reference sequence). V was clipped by 3 bases and J by 1 base, with 13 bases between them. The CDR3 here is CASSIGPGSSYNSPLHF. The CDR3 nucleotides read TGTGCCAGTAGTATCGGGCCCGGGAGTTCCTATAATTCACCCCTCCACTTT. Together with reference TRBV19 and TRBJ1-6, the CDR3 gives the full variable domain: DGGITQSPKYLFRKEGQNVTLSCEQNLNHDAMYWYRQDPGQGLRLIYYSQIVNDFQKGDIAEGYSVSREKKESFPLTVTSAQKNPTAFYLCASSIGPGSSYNSPLHFGNGTRLTVT.

This clone showed up just once. The V call is TRBV9, the J call TRBJ2-7, with 8 bases that match TRBD1. This CDR3 spans 15 amino acids. J lost 3 bases, V lost 4 bases, and 9 bases had no gene match. In germline, CDR1 is SGDLS, CDR2 YYNGEE. The CDR3 here is CASSKTTGEFYEQYF. In DNA, the CDR3 is TGTGCCAGCAGCAAGACGACAGGGGAATTCTACGAGCAGTACTTC.

The rearrangement joins TRBV12-3 or TRBV12-4 to TRBJ2-7; no clear D. V was trimmed by 1 base and J by 7 bases, leaving 8 bases between them. The CDR3 sequence is 12 residues long. In DNA form, the CDR3 reads TGTGCCAGCAGTTTAGGGTTGTGGGAGCAGTACTTC. Translating it yields CASSLGLWEQYF.

The V gene is TRBV4-1, the J gene TRBJ1-2, with TRBD1 identical over 7 bases. Germline CDR1 reads MGHRA; CDR2 reads YSYEKL. Trimming removed 4 bases from V and 4 bases from J; junction bases left unmatched: 18. The CDR3 is 18 amino acids. This chain's CDR3 is CASSPIGRGSNNTYGYTF. CDR3 sequence (DNA): TGCGCCAGCAGCCCGATCGGCAGGGGGTCTAACAATACCTATGGCTACACCTTC.

V gene TRBV6-4 combines with J gene TRBJ1-2, with TRBD1 as a possible D gene (5 bases). In germline, CDR1 is MRHNA, CDR2 SNTAGT. V lost 0 bases to trimming and J lost 3 bases, with 11 bases between them. This CDR3 contains 15 residues. CDR3: CASSDSPGSYYGYTF. The CDR3 DNA sequence: TGTGCCAGCAGTGACTCGCCAGGGTCATACTATGGCTACACCTTC.

The chain combines TRBV27 with TRBJ2-7; no reliable D call. Between the trimmed V and J ends, which lost 6 bases and 5 bases, there was a span of 14 bases. The germline V gene has CDR1 MNHEY and CDR2 SMNVEV (reference sequence). There are 13 residues in the CDR3. Here the CDR3 DNA reads TGTGCCAGCAGCACCCTTGGGCCGGACGAGCAGTACTTC. This sequence encodes CASSTLGPDEQYF.

J is TRBJ2-1 and V is TRBV7-9; D unclear. CDR1 and CDR2 (germline): SEHNR, FQNEAQ (reference sequence). This CDR3 has 15 amino acids. Between the trimmed V and J ends, which lost 3 bases and 0 bases, there was a span of 9 bases. The chain's CDR3 is CASSFYSPSYNEQFF. The CDR3 DNA reads as TGTGCCAGCAGCTTCTACAGCCCCTCCTACAATGAGCAGTTCTTC. Using reference TRBV7-9 and TRBJ2-1 for the parts outside the CDR3, the full variable domain is DTGVSQNPRHKITKRGQNVTFRCDPISEHNRLYWYRQTLGQGPEFLTYFQNEAQLEKSRLLSDRFSAERPKGSFSTLEIQRTEQGDSAMYLCASSFYSPSYNEQFFGPGTRLTVL.

The chain has TRBV10-3 and TRBJ2-7; possibly TRBD1 for D (6 bases). CDR3 length: 15 amino acids. CDR1 ENHRY and CDR2 SYGVKD come from the germline V gene. V was trimmed by 5 bases and J by 1 base, leaving 15 bases between them. The CDR3 DNA follows: TGTGCCATCAGTTTAGGGACAATCGAATCCTACGAGCAGTACTTC. Its translation: CAISLGTIESYEQYF.

The V and J genes are TRBV2 and TRBJ1-2, with D perhaps matching TRBD1 (6 bases). The CDR3 consists of 14 residues. V was trimmed by 8 bases and J by 4 bases, leaving 17 bases between them. The germline V gene encodes CDR1 SNHLY and CDR2 FYNNEI. As DNA, the CDR3 is TGTGCCAGCCAGGGTCGGGGGGCGGTCTATGGCTACACCTTC. As protein: CASQGRGAVYGYTF.

The chain carries TRBV14 and TRBJ1-2, with unresolved D. Trimming removed 2 bases from V and 1 base from J, with 11 bases in between. The germline V gene has CDR1 SGHDN and CDR2 FVKESK. The CDR3 runs 15 residues. Written as DNA, the CDR3 is TGTGCCAGCAGCCAACACAACCTCGTTAACTATGGCTACACCTTC. As protein: CASSQHNLVNYGYTF. Supplemented by reference TRBV14 and TRBJ1-2, the full variable domain reads EAGVTQFPSHSVIEKGQTVTLRCDPISGHDNLYWYRRVMGKEIKFLLHFVKESKQDESGMPNNRFLAERTGGTYSTLKVQPAELEDSGVYFCASSQHNLVNYGYTFGSGTRLTVV.

This clone came up once. The chain links TRBV27 to TRBJ2-7; D uncertain. CDR1 and CDR2 (germline): MNHEY, SMNVEV (reference sequence). The V and J ends lost 6 bases and 2 bases respectively, with 11 bases between them. This CDR3 is 13 amino acids long. CDR3 protein: CASRETPPYEQYF. The CDR3 DNA sequence: TGTGCCAGCAGGGAAACCCCTCCCTACGAGCAGTACTTC.

This clone appeared a few times. The chain couples TRBV2 to TRBJ2-7; D unresolved. The CDR3 loop spans 12 amino acids. Germline V gene sequence: CDR1 SNHLY, CDR2 FYNNEI. V lost 7 bases and J 0 bases, leaving 7 bases between the germline ends. The CDR3 is CASTESSYEQYF. The CDR3, as DNA: TGTGCCAGCACAGAGAGCTCCTACGAGCAGTACTTC.